Presented here are 10 T cell receptor beta chains from one specimen sequenced in a study of CXCR3-negative and CXCR3-positive naive CD8 T cells (dated by TCRdb to 2018 to 2020). What the work shows at the level of the full study, not this receptor alone: TRB CDR3s from CXCR3-positive naive cells showed higher hydrophobicity (lower Kidera factor 4), lower energy, and higher strength and volume indices than CXCR3-negative naive cells.

The data were produced on a NextSeq 550. The Human TCR Profiling Kit (MiLaboratory) was used to make UMI-labeled 5' RACE TRB cDNA libraries. Reads reprocessed by TCRdb are summarized as one entry per CDR3 protein sequence, and DNA is absent. In this sample's table one finds roughly 100,000 distinct CDR3 sequences. More than 0.35% of the sample is taken by the ten largest. These receptors are not linked to any known antigen. Sequenced: naive CXCR3+ CD8+ T cells from blood. The sample's cell subset or site label is to be understood as: CD45RO-CCR7+CD27+CD95- naive CD8+ T cells expressing CXCR3 (TNR3+). These receptors were obtained from a human donor in good health. Some clones in this sample may be carry-over from other donors' samples.

The chain employs TRBV29-1 and TRBJ2-7. This CDR3 has 13 residues. Germline assignment: CDR1 SQVTM and CDR2 ANQGSEA. The CDR3 sequence: CSVLDVNSYEQYF.

The CDR3 sequence: CASSPTALNQPQHF. The chain recombines TRBV27 with TRBJ1-5. In germline, CDR1 is MNHEY, CDR2 SMNVEV (reference sequence). CDR3 length: 14 amino acids.

The chain is built from TRBV5-6 and TRBJ2-4; TCRdb designates TRBD1, a call that cannot be tested without DNA. This CDR3 spans 14 amino acids. The germline V gene has CDR1 SGHDT and CDR2 YYEEEE. CDR3 sequence: CASSLSQGLDIQYF.

The V gene is TRBV6-5, the J gene TRBJ2-1; TCRdb returns TRBD1, unconfirmable since there is no DNA. Germline values: CDR1 MNHEY, CDR2 SVGAGI. CDR3 length: 16 amino acids. CDR3 loop: CASREPGQGTINEQFF.

Here the CDR3 reads CASSPNSDSEYGYTF. This rearrangement joins TRBV7-9 to TRBJ1-2; lacking DNA, the TRBD1 call made by TCRdb goes unchecked. The CDR3 is 15 residues long. Germline values: CDR1 SEHNR, CDR2 FQNEAQ (reference sequence).

The chain couples TRBV14 to TRBJ2-7; TCRdb names TRBD2, which stays unverified in the absence of DNA. The germline V gene encodes CDR1 SGHDN and CDR2 FVKESK. There are 13 residues in the CDR3. CDR3 sequence reads: CASSVGLASEQYF.

The V gene is TRBV7-9, the J gene TRBJ1-2. Germline CDR1 is SEHNR and CDR2 is FQNEAQ (reference sequence). This CDR3 has 14 amino acids. This CDR3 is CASSRREGSDGYTF.

The chain links TRBV3-1 to TRBJ2-1. CDR3 length: 17 residues. Germline V gives CDR1 LGHDT, CDR2 YNNKEL (reference sequence). The CDR3 sequence is CASSPRAVVGFVDEQFF.

The chain joins TRBV15 to TRBJ1-5. The CDR3 is made up of 14 amino acids. Germline CDR1 reads LNHNV; CDR2 reads YYDKDF (reference sequence). The chain's CDR3 is CATSRDKVNQPQHF.

The J gene is TRBJ2-1, the V gene TRBV24-1; lacking DNA, the TRBD1 call made by TCRdb goes unchecked. CDR3 length equals 17 residues. From germline, CDR1 is KGHDR and CDR2 SFDVKD. The CDR3 region is CATSDFTGTITYNEQFF.